The rows below give T cell receptor beta chains drawn from one sample of a study of cytomegalovirus exposure and HLA in healthy donors. Only in-frame clones appear in the TCRdb table, and some are missing; sequencing was by immunoSEQ multiplex PCR. This table holds 150,000 to 200,000 clones, 60% to 80% found once. The sequenced sample was PBMCs. Receptors were obtained from a woman in her 50s in good health and CMV-seropositive. Each CDR3 is given with its conserved first and last residue. A D gene is named only where the DNA matches it firmly. A clone size is listed for some rows: how often the clone was seen (once, few, many), or a class if it is expanded.

d_call	v_call	clone_size	j_call	cdr3_aa	cdr3_nt
TRBD2	TRBV7-9	many	TRBJ2-5	CASLSSSGGSQETQYF	TGTGCCAGCTTGTCTTCTAGCGGGGGATCGCAAGAGACCCAGTACTTC
.	TRBV5-1	.	TRBJ2-2	CASSLESRAGGELFF	TGCGCCAGCAGCTTGGAGTCGAGGGCCGGCGGGGAGCTGTTTTTT
TRBD1	TRBV7-9	.	TRBJ1-1	CASSLGQGEAFF	TGTGCCAGCAGCTTGGGACAGGGGGAAGCTTTCTTT
TRBD1	TRBV6-4	.	TRBJ2-1	CASSVATGVGNEQFF	TGTGCCAGCAGTGTAGCAACAGGGGTGGGCAATGAGCAGTTCTTC
.	TRBV11-2	.	TRBJ1-1	CASSLAPRGEAFF	TGTGCCAGCAGCTTGGCCCCTCGGGGTGAAGCTTTCTTT
TRBD2	TRBV9	.	TRBJ2-3	CASSVVAGATDTQYF	TGTGCCAGCAGCGTAGTAGCGGGGGCCACAGATACGCAGTATTTT
.	TRBV5-6	.	TRBJ2-2	CASSLASGELFF	TGTGCCAGCAGCTTGGCGTCCGGGGAGCTGTTTTTT
TRBD1	TRBV7-9	.	TRBJ1-1	CASSPGQSNTEAFF	TGTGCCAGCAGCCCGGGACAGTCTAACACTGAAGCTTTCTTT
.	TRBV18	.	TRBJ2-4	CASSNGLGLAKNIQYF	TGTGCCAGCTCAAATGGGTTAGGACTAGCCAAAAACATTCAGTACTTC
TRBD1	TRBV19	.	TRBJ1-5	CASTPTGGNQPQHF	TGTGCCAGTACCCCGACAGGGGGGAATCAGCCCCAGCATTTT
.	TRBV7-8	.	TRBJ1-2	CASSSVRGDGYTF	TGTGCCAGCAGCTCTGTCAGGGGAGATGGCTACACCTTC
.	TRBV2	.	TRBJ2-5	CASSERGDTGGTQYF	TGTGCCAGCAGTGAAAGAGGGGACACCGGAGGGACCCAGTACTTC
TRBD1	TRBV5-1	once	TRBJ1-5	CASSGGQGDQPQHF	TGCGCCAGCAGCGGGGGACAGGGGGACCAGCCCCAGCATTTT
.	TRBV5-1	.	TRBJ2-3	CASSPRAGALTDTQYF	TGCGCCAGCAGCCCCCGGGCAGGGGCCCTCACAGATACGCAGTATTTT
.	TRBV27	.	TRBJ2-2	CASTGGLNTGELFF	TGTGCCAGCACCGGCGGACTTAACACCGGGGAGCTGTTTTTT
.	TRBV29-1	.	TRBJ2-4	CSVPNRQVPILLAKNIQYF	TGCAGCGTGCCGAATAGACAGGTCCCCATTCTACTAGCCAAAAACATTCAGTACTTC
.	TRBV5-1	.	TRBJ2-2	CASSSRQFTGELFF	TGCGCCAGCAGCAGCCGACAGTTCACCGGGGAGCTGTTTTTT
.	TRBV7-9	.	TRBJ2-5	CASSLDSAETQYF	TGTGCCAGCAGCCTGGACAGTGCAGAGACCCAGTACTTC
TRBD1	TRBV5-1	.	TRBJ1-1	CASSLGGTGSEAFF	TGCGCCAGCAGCTTGGGGGGGACAGGGTCTGAAGCTTTCTTT
TRBD1	TRBV7-3	once	TRBJ1-2	CASSAGQGHYGYTF	TGTGCCAGCAGCGCAGGACAGGGACACTATGGCTACACCTTC
TRBD1	TRBV25-1	.	TRBJ1-2	CASRMTGGGSYGYTF	TGTGCCAGCAGGATGACAGGGGGCGGTAGCTATGGCTACACCTTC
TRBD1	TRBV2	medium-sized	TRBJ1-4	CASSRQGGNEKLFF	TGTGCCAGCAGCAGACAGGGGGGAAATGAAAAACTGTTTTTT
.	TRBV11-2	.	TRBJ2-2	CASSLEAFTGELFF	TGTGCCAGCAGCTTAGAAGCCTTTACCGGGGAGCTGTTTTTT
.	TRBV7-8	.	TRBJ1-5	CASSLATRARIPNQPQHF	TGTGCCAGCAGCTTAGCGACCAGGGCCAGAATTCCAAATCAGCCCCAGCATTTT
.	TRBV6-6	.	TRBJ1-6	CASSYNPLSSPLHF	TGTGCCAGCAGTTACAACCCCTTGAGTTCACCCCTCCACTTT
.	TRBV20-1	.	TRBJ2-2	CSAGETGELFF	TGCAGTGCCGGGGAAACCGGGGAGCTGTTTTTT
.	TRBV6-5	.	TRBJ1-2	CASSYRVGVYGYTF	TGTGCCAGCAGTTACAGGGTGGGAGTCTATGGCTACACCTTC
.	TRBV5-4	.	TRBJ2-7	CASSLDLGIEQYF	TGTGCCAGCAGCTTGGACCTTGGCATCGAGCAGTACTTC
.	TRBV5-8	.	TRBJ2-5	CASSLARETQYF	TGTGCCAGCAGCTTGGCCCGGGAGACCCAGTACTTC
.	TRBV5-1	.	TRBJ1-1	CASSDGGGGAEAFF	TGCGCCAGCAGCGATGGAGGAGGGGGGGCTGAAGCTTTCTTT
.	TRBV2	.	TRBJ1-4	CASKVSEGTNEKLFF	TGTGCCAGCAAGGTCTCGGAGGGAACTAATGAAAAACTGTTTTTT
.	TRBV5-5	.	TRBJ2-5	CASSLRAGYQETQYF	TGTGCCAGCAGCTTAAGAGCGGGTTACCAAGAGACCCAGTACTTC
.	TRBV4-1	.	TRBJ2-3	CASSQIPSDTDTQYF	TGCGCCAGCAGCCAAATCCCGAGCGACACAGATACGCAGTATTTT
.	TRBV30	.	TRBJ2-3	CAWRGYTDTQYF	TGTGCCTGGCGGGGGTACACAGATACGCAGTATTTT
TRBD2	TRBV5-4	.	TRBJ2-7	CASSFGAGFSYEQYF	TGTGCCAGCAGCTTCGGAGCGGGGTTCTCCTACGAGCAGTACTTC
.	TRBV4-1	.	TRBJ1-3	CASSQGHPGNSGNTIYF	TGCGCCAGCAGCCAAGGTCACCCGGGTAACTCTGGAAACACCATATATTTT
.	TRBV19	.	TRBJ1-4	CASSIRTNEKLFF	TGTGCCAGTAGTATCCGGACTAATGAAAAACTGTTTTTT
.	TRBV7-3	.	TRBJ1-5	CASSPPKPCPDSNQPQHF	TGTGCCAGCAGCCCCCCGAAGCCTTGTCCTGATAGCAATCAGCCCCAGCATTTT
.	TRBV29-1	.	TRBJ2-6	CSVAGVISGANVLTF	TGCAGCGTAGCCGGGGTCATCTCTGGGGCCAACGTCCTGACTTTC